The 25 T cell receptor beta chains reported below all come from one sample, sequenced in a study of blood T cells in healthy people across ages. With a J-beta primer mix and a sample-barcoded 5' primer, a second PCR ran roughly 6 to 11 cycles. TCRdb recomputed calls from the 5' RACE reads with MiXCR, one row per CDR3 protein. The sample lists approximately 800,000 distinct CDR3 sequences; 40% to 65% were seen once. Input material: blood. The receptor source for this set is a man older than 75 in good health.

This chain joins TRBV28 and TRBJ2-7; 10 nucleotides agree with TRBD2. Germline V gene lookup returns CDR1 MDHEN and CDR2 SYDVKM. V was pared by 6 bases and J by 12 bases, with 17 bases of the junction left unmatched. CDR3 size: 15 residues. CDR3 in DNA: TGTGCCAGCAGCTCAGGGGCTAGCGGGAGTATGGTGCTGTACTTC. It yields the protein CASSSGASGSMVLYF.

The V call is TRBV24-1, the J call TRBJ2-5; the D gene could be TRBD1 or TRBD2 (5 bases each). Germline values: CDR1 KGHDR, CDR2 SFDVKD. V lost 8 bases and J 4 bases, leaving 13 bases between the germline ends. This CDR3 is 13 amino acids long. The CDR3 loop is CATTGPLGETQYF. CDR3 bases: TGTGCCACCACGGGGCCCCTGGGAGAGACCCAGTACTTC.

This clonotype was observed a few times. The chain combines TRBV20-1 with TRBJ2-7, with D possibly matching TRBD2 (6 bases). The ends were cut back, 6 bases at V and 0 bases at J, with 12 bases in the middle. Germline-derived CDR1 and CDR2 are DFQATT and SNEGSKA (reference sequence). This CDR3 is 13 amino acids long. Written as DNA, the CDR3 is TGCAGTGCCCCCTGGGGGGTCTCCTACGAGCAGTACTTC. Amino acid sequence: CSAPWGVSYEQYF.

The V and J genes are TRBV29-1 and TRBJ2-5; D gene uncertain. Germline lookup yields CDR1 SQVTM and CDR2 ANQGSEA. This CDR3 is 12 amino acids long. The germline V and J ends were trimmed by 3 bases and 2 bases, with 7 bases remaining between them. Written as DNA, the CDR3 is TGCAGCGTTGATGCCCTACAAGAGACCCAGTACTTC. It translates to CSVDALQETQYF.

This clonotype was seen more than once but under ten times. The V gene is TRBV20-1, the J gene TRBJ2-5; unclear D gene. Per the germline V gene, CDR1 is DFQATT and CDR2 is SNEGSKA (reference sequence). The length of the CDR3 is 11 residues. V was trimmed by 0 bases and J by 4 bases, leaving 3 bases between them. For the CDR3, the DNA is TGCAGTGCTAGAGAACGAGAGACCCAGTACTTC. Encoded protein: CSARERETQYF.

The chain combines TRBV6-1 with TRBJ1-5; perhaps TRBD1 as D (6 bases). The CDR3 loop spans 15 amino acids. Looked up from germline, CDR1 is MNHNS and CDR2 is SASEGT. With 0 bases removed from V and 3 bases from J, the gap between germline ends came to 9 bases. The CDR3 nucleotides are TGTGCCAGCAGTGAAGCGGGGGGGGCCAATCAGCCCCAGCATTTT. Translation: CASSEAGGANQPQHF.

The CDR3 sequence: CATRDTGSYNEQFF. Written as DNA, the CDR3 is TGTGCCACCAGGGACACCGGCTCCTACAATGAGCAGTTCTTC. V is TRBV24-1 and J is TRBJ2-1; perhaps TRBD1 as D (5 bases). This CDR3 is built from 14 residues. Germline CDR1 reads KGHDR; CDR2 reads SFDVKD. V was clipped by 7 bases and J by 0 bases, with 9 bases between them.

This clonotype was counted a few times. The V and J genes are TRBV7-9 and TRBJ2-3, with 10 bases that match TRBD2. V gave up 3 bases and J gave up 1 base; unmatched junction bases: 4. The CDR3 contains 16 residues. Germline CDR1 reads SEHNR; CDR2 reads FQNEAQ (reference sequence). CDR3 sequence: CASSFPLAGGTDTQYF. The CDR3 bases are TGTGCCAGCAGCTTTCCCCTAGCGGGAGGCACAGATACGCAGTATTTT.

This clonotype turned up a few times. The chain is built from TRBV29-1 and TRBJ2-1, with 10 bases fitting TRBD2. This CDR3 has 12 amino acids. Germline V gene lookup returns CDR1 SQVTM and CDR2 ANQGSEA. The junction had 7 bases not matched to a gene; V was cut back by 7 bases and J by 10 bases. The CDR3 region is CSGSSGSGEQFF. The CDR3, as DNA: TGCAGCGGGTCTAGCGGGAGCGGGGAGCAGTTCTTC.

CDR3 DNA sequence: TGTGCCATCAGTGTCCAGGGGGGGGTTCTCGAGCAGTACTTC. Encoded protein: CAISVQGGVLEQYF. The chain has TRBV10-3 and TRBJ2-4; D may correspond to TRBD1 or TRBD2 (7 bases each). The J call is uncertain, as TRBJ2-7 better fits the DNA end. Germline V lookup: CDR1 ENHRY, CDR2 SYGVKD. This CDR3 comprises 14 residues.

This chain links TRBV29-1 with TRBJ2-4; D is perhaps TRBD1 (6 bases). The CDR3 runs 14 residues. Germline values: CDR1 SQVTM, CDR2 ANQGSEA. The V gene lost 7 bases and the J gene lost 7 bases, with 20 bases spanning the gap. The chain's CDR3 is CSARDAGTTNIQYF. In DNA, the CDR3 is TGCAGCGCCCGAGACGCCGGGACAACGAACATTCAGTACTTC.

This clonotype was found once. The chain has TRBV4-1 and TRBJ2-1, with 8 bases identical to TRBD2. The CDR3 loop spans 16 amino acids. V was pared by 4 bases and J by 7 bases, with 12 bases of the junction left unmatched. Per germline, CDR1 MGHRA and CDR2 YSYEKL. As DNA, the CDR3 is TGCGCCAGCAGCCGAGATCCAGCGGGAGTGGTGAATGAGCAGTTCTTC. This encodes CASSRDPAGVVNEQFF.

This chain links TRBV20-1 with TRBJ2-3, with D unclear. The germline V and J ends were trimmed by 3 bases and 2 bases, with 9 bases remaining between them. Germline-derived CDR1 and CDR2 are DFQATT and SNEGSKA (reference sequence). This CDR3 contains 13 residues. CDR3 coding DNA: TGCAGTGCTAGGATGGCTAACACAGATACGCAGTATTTT. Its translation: CSARMANTDTQYF.

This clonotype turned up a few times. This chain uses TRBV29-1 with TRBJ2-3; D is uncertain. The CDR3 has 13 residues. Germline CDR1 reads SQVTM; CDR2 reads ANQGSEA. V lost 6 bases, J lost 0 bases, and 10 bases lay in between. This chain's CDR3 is CSVRRTSTDTQYF. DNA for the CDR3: TGCAGCGTGAGGCGGACCAGCACAGATACGCAGTATTTT.

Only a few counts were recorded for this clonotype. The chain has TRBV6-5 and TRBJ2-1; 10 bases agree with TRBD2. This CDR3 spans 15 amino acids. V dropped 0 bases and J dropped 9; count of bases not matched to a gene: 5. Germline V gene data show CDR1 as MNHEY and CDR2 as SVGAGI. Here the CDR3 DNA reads TGTGCCAGCAGTTACTCAGCGGGAGGGGTGGTTGAGCAGTTCTTC. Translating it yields CASSYSAGGVVEQFF.

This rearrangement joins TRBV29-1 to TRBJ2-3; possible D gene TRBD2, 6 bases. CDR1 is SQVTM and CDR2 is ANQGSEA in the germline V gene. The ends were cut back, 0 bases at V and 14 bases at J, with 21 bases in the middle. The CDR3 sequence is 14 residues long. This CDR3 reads CSVEDWRGNRYAYF. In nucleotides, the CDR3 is TGCAGCGTTGAAGATTGGAGGGGTAACAGATACGCGTATTTT.

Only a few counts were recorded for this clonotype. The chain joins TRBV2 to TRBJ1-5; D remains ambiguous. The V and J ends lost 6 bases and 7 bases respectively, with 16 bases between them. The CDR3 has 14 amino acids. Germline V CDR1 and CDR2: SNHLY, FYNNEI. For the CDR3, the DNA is TGTGCCAGCAGCCTGGACGGGGTTCGACAGCCCCAGCATTTT. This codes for CASSLDGVRQPQHF.

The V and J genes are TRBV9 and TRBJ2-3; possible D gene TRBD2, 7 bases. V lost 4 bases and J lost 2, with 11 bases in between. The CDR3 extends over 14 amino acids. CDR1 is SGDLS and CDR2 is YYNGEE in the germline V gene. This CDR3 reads CASSPGGTTDTQYF. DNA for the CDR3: TGTGCCAGCAGCCCGGGGGGCACCACAGATACGCAGTATTTT.

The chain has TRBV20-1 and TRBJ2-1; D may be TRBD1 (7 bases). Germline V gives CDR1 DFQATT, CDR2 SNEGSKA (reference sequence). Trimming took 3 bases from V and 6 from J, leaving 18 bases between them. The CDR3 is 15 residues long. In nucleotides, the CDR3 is TGCAGTGCTAGGGACGTTTGGAGGGGGCCCAATGAGCAGTTCTTC. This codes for CSARDVWRGPNEQFF.

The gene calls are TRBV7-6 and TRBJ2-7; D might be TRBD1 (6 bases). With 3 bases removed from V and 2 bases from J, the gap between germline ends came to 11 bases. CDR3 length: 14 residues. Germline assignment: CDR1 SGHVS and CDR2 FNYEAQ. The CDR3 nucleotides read TGTGCCAGCAGCTTGGGGGACAAGCCCTACGAGCAGTACTTC. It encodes CASSLGDKPYEQYF. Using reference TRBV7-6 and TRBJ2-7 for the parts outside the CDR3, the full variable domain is GAGVSQSPRYKVTKRGQDVALRCDPISGHVSLYWYRQALGQGPEFLTYFNYEAQQDKSGLPNDRFSAERPEGSISTLTIQRTEQRDSAMYRCASSLGDKPYEQYFGPGTRLTVT.

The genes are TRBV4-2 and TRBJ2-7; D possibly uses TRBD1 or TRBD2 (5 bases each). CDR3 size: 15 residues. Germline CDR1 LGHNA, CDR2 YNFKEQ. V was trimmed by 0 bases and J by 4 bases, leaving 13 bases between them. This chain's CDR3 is CASSQDWDGDYEQYF. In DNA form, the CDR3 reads TGTGCCAGCAGCCAAGATTGGGACGGTGATTACGAGCAGTACTTC.

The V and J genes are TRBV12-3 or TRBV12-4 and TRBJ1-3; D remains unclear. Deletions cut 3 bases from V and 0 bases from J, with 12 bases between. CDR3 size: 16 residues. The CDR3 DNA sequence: TGTGCCAGCAGTTTTTGGGGAGGTGCCTCTGGAAACACCATATATTTT. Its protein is CASSFWGGASGNTIYF.

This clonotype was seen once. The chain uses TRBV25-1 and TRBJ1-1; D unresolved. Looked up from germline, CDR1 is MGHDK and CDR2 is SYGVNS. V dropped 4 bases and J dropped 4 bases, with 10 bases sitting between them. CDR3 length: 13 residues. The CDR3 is CASSGLRGTEAFF. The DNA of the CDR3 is TGTGCCAGCAGTGGCCTGCGCGGCACTGAAGCTTTCTTT.

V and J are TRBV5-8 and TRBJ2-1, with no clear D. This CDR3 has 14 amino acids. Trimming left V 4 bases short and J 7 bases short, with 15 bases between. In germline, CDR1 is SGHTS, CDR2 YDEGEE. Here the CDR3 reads CASSVERRSNEQFF. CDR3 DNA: TGTGCCAGCAGCGTTGAGCGCCGTTCGAATGAGCAGTTCTTC.

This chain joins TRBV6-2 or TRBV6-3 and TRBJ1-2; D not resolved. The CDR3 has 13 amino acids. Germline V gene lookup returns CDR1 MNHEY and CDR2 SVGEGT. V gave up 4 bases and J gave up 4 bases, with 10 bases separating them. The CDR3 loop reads CASSSRVGYGYTF. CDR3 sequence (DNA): TGTGCCAGCAGTTCTAGGGTGGGCTATGGCTACACCTTC.